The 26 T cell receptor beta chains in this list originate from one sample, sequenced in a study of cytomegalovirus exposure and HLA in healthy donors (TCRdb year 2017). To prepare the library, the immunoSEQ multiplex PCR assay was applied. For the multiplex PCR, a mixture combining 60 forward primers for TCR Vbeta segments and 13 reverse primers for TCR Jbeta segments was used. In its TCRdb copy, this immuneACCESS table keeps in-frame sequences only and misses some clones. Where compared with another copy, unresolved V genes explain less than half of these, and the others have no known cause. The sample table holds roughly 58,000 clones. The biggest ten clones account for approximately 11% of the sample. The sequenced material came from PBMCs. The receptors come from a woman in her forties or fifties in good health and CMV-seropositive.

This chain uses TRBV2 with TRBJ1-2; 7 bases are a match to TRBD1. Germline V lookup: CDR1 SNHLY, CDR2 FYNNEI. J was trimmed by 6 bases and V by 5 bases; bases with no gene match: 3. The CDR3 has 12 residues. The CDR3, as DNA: TGTGCCAGCAGTAAACAGGGGAATGGCTACACCTTC. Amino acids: CASSKQGNGYTF.

The CDR3 is CASTPGHPQPQHF. DNA of the CDR3: TGTGCCAGCACCCCCGGACATCCCCAGCCCCAGCATTTT. V and J are TRBV2 and TRBJ1-5, with D perhaps TRBD1 (5 bases). Germline lookup yields CDR1 SNHLY and CDR2 FYNNEI. Trimming cost V 7 bases and J 7 bases, with 14 bases left between them. The CDR3 covers 13 residues.

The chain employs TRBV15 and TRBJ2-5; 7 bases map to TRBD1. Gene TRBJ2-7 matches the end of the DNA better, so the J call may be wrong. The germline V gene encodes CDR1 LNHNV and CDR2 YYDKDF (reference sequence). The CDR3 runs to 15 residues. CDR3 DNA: TGTGCCACCAGCGCAGGCCGGGACAGCCTTTACGAGCAGTACTTC. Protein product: CATSAGRDSLYEQYF.

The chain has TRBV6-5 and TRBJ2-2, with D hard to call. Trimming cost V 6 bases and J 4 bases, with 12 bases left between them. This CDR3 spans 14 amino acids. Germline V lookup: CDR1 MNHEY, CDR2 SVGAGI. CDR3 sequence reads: CASRSYRATGELFF. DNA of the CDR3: TGTGCCAGCAGAAGTTACAGAGCCACCGGGGAGCTGTTTTTT.

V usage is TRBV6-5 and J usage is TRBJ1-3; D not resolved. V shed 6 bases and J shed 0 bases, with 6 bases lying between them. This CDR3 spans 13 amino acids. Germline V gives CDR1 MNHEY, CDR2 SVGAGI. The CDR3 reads CASSPISGNTIYF. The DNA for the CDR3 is TGTGCCAGCAGCCCTATCTCTGGAAACACCATATATTTT.

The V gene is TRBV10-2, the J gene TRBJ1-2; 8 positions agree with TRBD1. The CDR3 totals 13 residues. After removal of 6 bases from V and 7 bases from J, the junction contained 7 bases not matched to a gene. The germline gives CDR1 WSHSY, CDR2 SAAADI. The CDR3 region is CASSKGQGSGYTF. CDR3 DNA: TGCGCCAGCAGCAAAGGACAGGGCTCTGGCTACACCTTC.

This CDR3 reads CAWSVGTVDTQYF. DNA of the CDR3: TGTGCCTGGAGTGTAGGGACAGTCGATACGCAGTATTTT. The rearrangement uses TRBV30 and TRBJ2-3; TRBD1 matches 7 bases. Unmatched junction bases numbered 3, after V lost 0 bases and J lost 6 bases. Germline assignment: CDR1 GTSNPN and CDR2 SVGIG (reference sequence). The CDR3 runs to 13 residues. Together with reference TRBV30 and TRBJ2-3, the CDR3 gives the full variable domain: SQTIHQWPATLVQPVGSPLSLECTVEGTSNPNLYWYRQAAGRGLQLLFYSVGIGQISSEVPQNLSASRPQDRQFILSSKKLLLSDSGFYLCAWSVGTVDTQYFGPGTRLTVL.

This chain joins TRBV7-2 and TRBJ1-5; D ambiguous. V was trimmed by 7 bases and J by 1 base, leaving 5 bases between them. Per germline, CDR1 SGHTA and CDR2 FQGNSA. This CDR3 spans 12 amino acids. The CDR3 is CASTRSNQPQHF. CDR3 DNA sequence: TGTGCCAGCACTAGGAGCAATCAGCCCCAGCATTTT.

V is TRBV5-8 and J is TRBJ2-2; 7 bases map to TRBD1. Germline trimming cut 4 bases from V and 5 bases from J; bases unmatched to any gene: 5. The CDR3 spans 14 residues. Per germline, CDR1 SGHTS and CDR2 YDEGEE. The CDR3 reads CASSARQGTGELFF. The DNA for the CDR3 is TGTGCCAGCAGCGCTCGACAGGGAACCGGGGAGCTGTTTTTT.

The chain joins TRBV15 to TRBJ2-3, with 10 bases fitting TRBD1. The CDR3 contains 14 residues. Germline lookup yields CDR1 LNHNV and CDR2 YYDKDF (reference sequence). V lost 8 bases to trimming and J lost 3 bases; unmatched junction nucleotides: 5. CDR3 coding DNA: TGTGCCACCCGGACAGGGGGGGCGACAGATACGCAGTATTTT. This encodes CATRTGGATDTQYF.

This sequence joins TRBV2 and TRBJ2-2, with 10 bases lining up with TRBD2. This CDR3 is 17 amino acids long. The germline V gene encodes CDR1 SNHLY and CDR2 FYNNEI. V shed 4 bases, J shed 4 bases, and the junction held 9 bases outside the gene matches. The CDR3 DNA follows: TGTGCCAGCAGTGGGGACGCGGGACTAGCGTTCACCGGGGAGCTGTTTTTT. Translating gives CASSGDAGLAFTGELFF.

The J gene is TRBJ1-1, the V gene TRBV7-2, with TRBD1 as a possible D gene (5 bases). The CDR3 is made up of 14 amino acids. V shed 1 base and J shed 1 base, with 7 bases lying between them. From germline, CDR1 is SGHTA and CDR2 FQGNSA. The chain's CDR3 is CASSLGTPNTEAFF. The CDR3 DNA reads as TGTGCCAGCAGCTTAGGGACACCGAACACTGAAGCTTTCTTT.

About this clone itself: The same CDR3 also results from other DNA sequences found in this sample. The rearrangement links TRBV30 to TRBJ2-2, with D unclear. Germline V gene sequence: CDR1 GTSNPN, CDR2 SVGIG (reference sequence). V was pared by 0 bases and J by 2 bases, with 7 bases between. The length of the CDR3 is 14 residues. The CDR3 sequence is CAWSVIRNTGELFF. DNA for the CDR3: TGTGCCTGGAGTGTAATCAGAAACACCGGGGAGCTGTTTTTT.

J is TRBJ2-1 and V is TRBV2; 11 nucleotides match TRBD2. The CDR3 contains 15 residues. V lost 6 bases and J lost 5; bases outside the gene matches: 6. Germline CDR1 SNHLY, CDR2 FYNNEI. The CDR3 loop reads CASRRGTSGHNEQFF. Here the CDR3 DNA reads TGTGCCAGCAGACGCGGGACTAGCGGTCACAATGAGCAGTTCTTC.

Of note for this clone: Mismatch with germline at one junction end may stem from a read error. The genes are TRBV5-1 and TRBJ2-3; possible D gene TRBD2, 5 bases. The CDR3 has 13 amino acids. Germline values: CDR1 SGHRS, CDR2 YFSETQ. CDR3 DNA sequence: TGCGCCAGCAGATTGGACTTAACAGATACGCAGTATTTT. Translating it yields CASRLDLTDTQYF. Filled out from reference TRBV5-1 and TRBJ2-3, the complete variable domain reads KAGVTQTPRYLIKTRGQQVTLSCSPISGHRSVSWYQQTPGQGLQFLFEYFSETQRNKGNFPGRFSGRQFSNSRSEMNVSTLELGDSALYLCASRLDLTDTQYFGPGTRLTVL.

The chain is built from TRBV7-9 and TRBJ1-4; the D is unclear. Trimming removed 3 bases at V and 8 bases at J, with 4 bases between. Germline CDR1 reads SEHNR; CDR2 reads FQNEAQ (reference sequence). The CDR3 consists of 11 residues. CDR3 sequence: CASSFGEKLFF. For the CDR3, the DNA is TGTGCCAGCAGCTTCGGGGAAAAACTGTTTTTT.

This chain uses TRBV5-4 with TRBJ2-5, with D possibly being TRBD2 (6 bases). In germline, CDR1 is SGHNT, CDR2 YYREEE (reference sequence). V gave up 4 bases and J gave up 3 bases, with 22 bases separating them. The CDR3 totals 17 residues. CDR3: CASSVTFTGGPEETQYF. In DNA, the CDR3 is TGTGCCAGCAGCGTTACCTTCACCGGAGGGCCGGAAGAGACCCAGTACTTC.

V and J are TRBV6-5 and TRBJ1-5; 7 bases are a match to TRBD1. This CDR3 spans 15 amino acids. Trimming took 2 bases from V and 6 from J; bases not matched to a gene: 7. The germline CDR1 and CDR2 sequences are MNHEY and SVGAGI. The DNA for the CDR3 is TGTGCCAGCAGTTACGACAGGGTGAGCGTTCAGCCCCAGCATTTT. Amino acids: CASSYDRVSVQPQHF.

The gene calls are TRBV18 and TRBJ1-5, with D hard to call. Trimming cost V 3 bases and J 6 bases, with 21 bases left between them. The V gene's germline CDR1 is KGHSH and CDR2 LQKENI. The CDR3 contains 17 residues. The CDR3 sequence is CASSPPQRGSGSQPQHF. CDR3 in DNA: TGTGCCAGCTCACCGCCGCAGCGGGGTTCGGGGAGTCAGCCCCAGCATTTT.

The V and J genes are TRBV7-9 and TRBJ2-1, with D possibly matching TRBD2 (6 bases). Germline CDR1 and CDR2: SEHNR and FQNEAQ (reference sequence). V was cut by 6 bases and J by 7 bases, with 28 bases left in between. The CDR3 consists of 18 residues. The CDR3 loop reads CASRSSNLLPGGGNEQFF. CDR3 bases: TGTGCCAGCAGGAGTAGCAATCTCCTCCCCGGGGGTGGGAATGAGCAGTTCTTC.

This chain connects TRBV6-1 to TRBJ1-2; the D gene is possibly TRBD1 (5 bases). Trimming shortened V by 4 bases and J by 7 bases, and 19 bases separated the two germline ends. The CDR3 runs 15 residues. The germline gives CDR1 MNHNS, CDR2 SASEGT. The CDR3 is CASSGSGLPGSGYTF. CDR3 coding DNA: TGTGCCAGCAGTGGCTCGGGACTACCAGGCTCTGGCTACACCTTC.

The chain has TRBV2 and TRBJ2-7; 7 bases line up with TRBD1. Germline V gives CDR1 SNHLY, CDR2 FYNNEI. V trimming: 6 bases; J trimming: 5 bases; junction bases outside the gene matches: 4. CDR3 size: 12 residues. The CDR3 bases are TGTGCCAGCAGGCCCACAGGGGACGAGCAGTACTTC. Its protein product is CASRPTGDEQYF.

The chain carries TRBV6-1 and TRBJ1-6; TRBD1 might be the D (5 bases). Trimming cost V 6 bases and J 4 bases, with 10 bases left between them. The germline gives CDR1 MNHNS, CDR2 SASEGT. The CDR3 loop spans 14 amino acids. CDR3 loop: CASRLDRYNSPLHF. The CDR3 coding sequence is TGTGCCAGCAGACTCGACAGATATAATTCACCCCTCCACTTT.

The CDR3 nucleotides are TGTGCTAGTGGGCCGGGGACTTCCACCGGGGAGCTGTTTTTT. This translates into CASGPGTSTGELFF. The genes are TRBV12-5 and TRBJ2-2; weak D call: TRBD2 (6 bases). CDR1 LGHNT and CDR2 FRNRAP come from the germline V gene. Deletions cut 6 bases from V and 4 bases from J, with 12 bases between. The CDR3 is made up of 14 amino acids.

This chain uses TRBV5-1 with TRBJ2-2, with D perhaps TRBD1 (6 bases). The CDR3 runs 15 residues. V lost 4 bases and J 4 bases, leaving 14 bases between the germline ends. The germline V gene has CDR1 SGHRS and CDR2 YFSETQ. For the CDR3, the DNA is TGCGCCAGCAGCCCTTCACAGGGTCCCACCGGGGAGCTGTTTTTT. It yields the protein CASSPSQGPTGELFF. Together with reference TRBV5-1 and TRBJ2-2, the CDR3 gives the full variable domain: KAGVTQTPRYLIKTRGQQVTLSCSPISGHRSVSWYQQTPGQGLQFLFEYFSETQRNKGNFPGRFSGRQFSNSRSEMNVSTLELGDSALYLCASSPSQGPTGELFFGEGSRLTVL.

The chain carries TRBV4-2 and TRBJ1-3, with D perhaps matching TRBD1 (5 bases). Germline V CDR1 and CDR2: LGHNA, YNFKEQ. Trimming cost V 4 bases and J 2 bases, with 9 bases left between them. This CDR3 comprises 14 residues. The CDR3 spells CASSPGGAGNTIYF. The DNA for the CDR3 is TGTGCCAGCAGCCCGGGGGGGGCTGGAAACACCATATATTTT.